These T cell receptor beta chains were read from a single sample in a study of T cell changes during pregnancy in multiple sclerosis. The protocol was immunoSEQ multiplex PCR, while the TCRdb copy is restricted to in-frame clones and leaves out a portion. Found here are approximately 85,000 clones, over 90% of them singletons; the top ten hold more than 2%. The specimen was peripheral blood, collected in the third trimester of pregnancy. These receptors all stem from a female donor with multiple sclerosis, enrolled in a pregnancy study. Each CDR3 is given with its conserved first and last residue. D genes are given only for firm matches.

TRBD1,TRBV7-9,TRBJ2-7,CASSFGTEHSYEQYF
.,TRBV11-3,TRBJ2-1,CASSLETSLEQFF
TRBD1,TRBV19,TRBJ1-5,CASSLTRTGSYSNQPQHF
.,TRBV5-3,TRBJ2-3,CARSLSQGNRRALYNSTDTQYF
TRBD2,TRBV7-9,TRBJ2-1,CASSSGLAGGLPYNEQFF
.,TRBV27,TRBJ1-1,CASSVVDSREAFF
TRBD2,TRBV5-4,TRBJ2-3,CASSLGTSGGAGTDTQYF
TRBD1,TRBV27,TRBJ2-1,CASSFEGATMDEQFF
TRBD2,TRBV19,TRBJ2-5,CASSWRRGSLGETQYF
.,TRBV7-9,TRBJ1-3,CASSLGAAGNTIYF
.,TRBV6-1,TRBJ1-5,CASSGDTGNQPQHF
.,TRBV2,TRBJ1-5,CASRGGPNQPQHF
TRBD2,TRBV30,TRBJ2-7,CAWSGLAGSSYEQYF
TRBD1,TRBV6-4,TRBJ1-1,CASSARQGGNTEAFF
.,TRBV5-6,TRBJ1-1,CASSLGWGQTKAFF
TRBD2,TRBV6-5,TRBJ2-2,CASSLAGGRAGELFF
.,TRBV9,TRBJ1-1,CASSPPAGATEAFF
TRBD2,TRBV19,TRBJ2-3,CASSIAAGGTDTQYF
TRBD1,TRBV5-4,TRBJ1-5,CASSSDRGQNWHF
.,TRBV5-6,TRBJ1-2,CASSLFGQGFYGYTF
.,TRBV2,TRBJ2-7,CASRLPRETYEQYF
.,TRBV21-1,TRBJ2-4,CASSRGLAGGRGAKNIQYF
.,TRBV7-2,TRBJ2-6,CASSLGGSGANVLTF
.,TRBV6-5,TRBJ1-1,CATGAVHTEAFF
.,TRBV5-8,TRBJ1-5,CASSLGQDSRLNQPQHF
TRBD1,TRBV7-9,TRBJ1-5,CASSTDRERGQPQHF
TRBD1,TRBV6-5,TRBJ1-2,CASSYRQGFYYGYTF
TRBD1,TRBV5-6,TRBJ2-7,CASSLGTGVREQYF
.,TRBV30,TRBJ2-7,CAWSLTSSYEQYF
.,TRBV4-2,TRBJ1-1,CASSRGQDTEAFF
TRBD1,TRBV4-1,TRBJ2-7,CASSSGTGSYEQYF
.,TRBV6-1,TRBJ1-1,CASRTLRGSNTEAFF
TRBD2,TRBV2,TRBJ2-1,CASSEDSGGAREQFF
TRBD1,TRBV7-6,TRBJ1-6,CASSLRTGVFGGDSPLHF
TRBD1,TRBV7-8,TRBJ2-7,CASRLGQGSSYEQYF
TRBD1,TRBV2,TRBJ1-2,CANLQGNVNYGYTF
.,TRBV5-4,TRBJ2-1,CASSNHPGVAWSDNEQFF
.,TRBV6-4,TRBJ2-7,CAIEGGTSYEQYF
.,TRBV19,TRBJ2-2,CASSIVITTGELFF
.,TRBV11-2,TRBJ1-6,CASSRGYPPLHF